The entry below gives a single TCR beta chain sequence along with its context. What it binds is not known. Trimming left V 3 bases short and J 1 base short, with 7 bases between. Germline lookup yields CDR1 SNHLY and CDR2 FYNNEI. CDR3 size: 14 residues. This entry comes from a study of CD8 T cells in ankylosing spondylitis. Quantitative 5'-RACE with molecular barcodes generated TCR beta libraries. MiXCR, run by TCRdb on the 5' RACE reads, gives a single entry per CDR3 protein. Here the sample spans a few hundred thousand distinct CDR3 sequences, about a sixth being singletons. Study-level results: A motif in TCR beta, a set of several highly homologous variants, appeared characteristic of ankylosing spondylitis blood. Some of the motif variants had earlier been found in reactive arthritis patients' fluid and blood.

The sequence derives from a male donor with ankylosing spondylitis or in good health (not recorded which). The rearrangement uses TRBV2 and TRBJ1-5; no definite D call. The source material was blood, either unsorted or a sorted T cell fraction (not recorded which). This chain's CDR3 is CASSEWQSNQPQHF. In DNA form, the CDR3 reads TGTGCCAGCAGTGAGTGGCAGAGCAATCAGCCCCAGCATTTT.